The rows below give T cell receptor beta chains drawn from one sample of a study of cytomegalovirus exposure and HLA in healthy donors. Only in-frame clones appear in the TCRdb table, and some are missing; sequencing was by immunoSEQ multiplex PCR. Found here are 130,000 or so clones, roughly 86% of them singletons; the top ten hold about 3.7%. Source material: PBMCs. The receptors come from a man between 25 and 39 years old in good health and CMV-seronegative. Each CDR3 is given with its conserved first and last residue. D genes are given only for firm matches. Not every row has a clone size; where given, it reads once, few, many or a size class.

v_call	clone_size	d_call	j_call	cdr3_aa	cdr3_nt
TRBV6-5	.	.	TRBJ1-4	CASRPWEGKEKLFF	TGTGCCAGCAGACCCTGGGAGGGTAAGGAAAAACTGTTTTTT
TRBV4-3	.	.	TRBJ1-1	CASSYGSGVAFF	TGCGCCAGCAGCTACGGGTCGGGGGTTGCTTTCTTT
TRBV29-1	.	.	TRBJ2-3	CSVESYTDTQYF	TGCAGCGTTGAATCCTACACAGATACGCAGTATTTT
TRBV10-2	.	TRBD1	TRBJ1-1	CASREMDRAYTEAFF	TGCGCCAGCAGAGAGATGGACAGGGCCTACACTGAAGCTTTCTTT
TRBV9	.	.	TRBJ2-1	CASSGQGFYNEQFF	TGTGCCAGCAGCGGGCAGGGTTTCTACAATGAGCAGTTCTTC
TRBV4-3	.	TRBD1	TRBJ1-5	CASSQGLTGGSSQPQHF	TGCGCCAGCAGCCAAGGTCTGACAGGGGGGTCGAGTCAGCCCCAGCATTTT
TRBV7-8	.	.	TRBJ2-7	CASSLDRSYEQYF	TGTGCCAGCAGCTTAGATCGCAGCTACGAGCAGTACTTC
TRBV7-8	.	.	TRBJ1-2	CASSRRDTANYGYTF	TGTGCCAGCAGCCGCCGGGACACCGCTAACTATGGCTACACCTTC
TRBV19	.	TRBD2	TRBJ2-1	CASSASGSSYNEQFF	TGTGCCAGTAGTGCTAGCGGGAGCTCCTACAATGAGCAGTTCTTC
TRBV28	.	.	TRBJ1-5	CASSLAREGNQPQHF	TGTGCCAGCAGTTTGGCCAGGGAAGGTAATCAGCCCCAGCATTTT
TRBV5-1	.	.	TRBJ2-7	CASSLGGNLNEQYF	TGCGCCAGCAGCTTGGGAGGGAACTTAAACGAGCAGTACTTC
TRBV2	.	TRBD1	TRBJ2-1	CASSSTGQGANEQFF	TGTGCCAGCAGTTCCACGGGACAGGGGGCCAATGAGCAGTTCTTC
TRBV2	.	TRBD1	TRBJ1-3	CASSGGQGKYSGNTIYF	TGTGCCAGCAGTGGGGGACAGGGTAAATACTCTGGAAACACCATATATTTT
TRBV7-2	.	.	TRBJ2-1	CASTPPGVYNEQFF	TGTGCCAGCACTCCACCCGGGGTCTACAATGAGCAGTTCTTC
TRBV7-2	.	.	TRBJ1-1	CASSEQQGLNTEAFF	TGTGCCAGCAGCGAGCAGCAGGGGCTGAACACTGAAGCTTTCTTT
TRBV10-3	once	.	TRBJ1-1	CAIKRVNTEAFF	TGTGCCATCAAGAGAGTGAACACTGAAGCTTTCTTT
TRBV7-9	.	.	TRBJ2-1	CASRGRARNEQFF	TGTGCCAGCAGGGGCAGGGCTAGGAATGAGCAGTTCTTC